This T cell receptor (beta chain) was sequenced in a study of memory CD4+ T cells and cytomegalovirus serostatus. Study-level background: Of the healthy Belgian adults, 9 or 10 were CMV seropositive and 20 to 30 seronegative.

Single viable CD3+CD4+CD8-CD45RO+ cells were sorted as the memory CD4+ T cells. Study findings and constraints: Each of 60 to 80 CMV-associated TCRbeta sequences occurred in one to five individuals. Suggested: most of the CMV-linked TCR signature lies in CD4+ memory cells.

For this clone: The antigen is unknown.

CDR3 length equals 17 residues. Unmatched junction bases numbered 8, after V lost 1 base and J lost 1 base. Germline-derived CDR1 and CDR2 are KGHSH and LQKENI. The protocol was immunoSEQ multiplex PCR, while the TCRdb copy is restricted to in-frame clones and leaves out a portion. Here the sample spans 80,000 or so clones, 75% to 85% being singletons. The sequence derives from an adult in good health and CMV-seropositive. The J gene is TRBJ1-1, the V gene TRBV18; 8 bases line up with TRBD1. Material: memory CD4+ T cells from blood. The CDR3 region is CASSPLGTGSRNTEAFF. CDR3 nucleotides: TGTGCCAGCTCACCACTTGGGACAGGTTCAAGGAACACTGAAGCTTTCTTT.